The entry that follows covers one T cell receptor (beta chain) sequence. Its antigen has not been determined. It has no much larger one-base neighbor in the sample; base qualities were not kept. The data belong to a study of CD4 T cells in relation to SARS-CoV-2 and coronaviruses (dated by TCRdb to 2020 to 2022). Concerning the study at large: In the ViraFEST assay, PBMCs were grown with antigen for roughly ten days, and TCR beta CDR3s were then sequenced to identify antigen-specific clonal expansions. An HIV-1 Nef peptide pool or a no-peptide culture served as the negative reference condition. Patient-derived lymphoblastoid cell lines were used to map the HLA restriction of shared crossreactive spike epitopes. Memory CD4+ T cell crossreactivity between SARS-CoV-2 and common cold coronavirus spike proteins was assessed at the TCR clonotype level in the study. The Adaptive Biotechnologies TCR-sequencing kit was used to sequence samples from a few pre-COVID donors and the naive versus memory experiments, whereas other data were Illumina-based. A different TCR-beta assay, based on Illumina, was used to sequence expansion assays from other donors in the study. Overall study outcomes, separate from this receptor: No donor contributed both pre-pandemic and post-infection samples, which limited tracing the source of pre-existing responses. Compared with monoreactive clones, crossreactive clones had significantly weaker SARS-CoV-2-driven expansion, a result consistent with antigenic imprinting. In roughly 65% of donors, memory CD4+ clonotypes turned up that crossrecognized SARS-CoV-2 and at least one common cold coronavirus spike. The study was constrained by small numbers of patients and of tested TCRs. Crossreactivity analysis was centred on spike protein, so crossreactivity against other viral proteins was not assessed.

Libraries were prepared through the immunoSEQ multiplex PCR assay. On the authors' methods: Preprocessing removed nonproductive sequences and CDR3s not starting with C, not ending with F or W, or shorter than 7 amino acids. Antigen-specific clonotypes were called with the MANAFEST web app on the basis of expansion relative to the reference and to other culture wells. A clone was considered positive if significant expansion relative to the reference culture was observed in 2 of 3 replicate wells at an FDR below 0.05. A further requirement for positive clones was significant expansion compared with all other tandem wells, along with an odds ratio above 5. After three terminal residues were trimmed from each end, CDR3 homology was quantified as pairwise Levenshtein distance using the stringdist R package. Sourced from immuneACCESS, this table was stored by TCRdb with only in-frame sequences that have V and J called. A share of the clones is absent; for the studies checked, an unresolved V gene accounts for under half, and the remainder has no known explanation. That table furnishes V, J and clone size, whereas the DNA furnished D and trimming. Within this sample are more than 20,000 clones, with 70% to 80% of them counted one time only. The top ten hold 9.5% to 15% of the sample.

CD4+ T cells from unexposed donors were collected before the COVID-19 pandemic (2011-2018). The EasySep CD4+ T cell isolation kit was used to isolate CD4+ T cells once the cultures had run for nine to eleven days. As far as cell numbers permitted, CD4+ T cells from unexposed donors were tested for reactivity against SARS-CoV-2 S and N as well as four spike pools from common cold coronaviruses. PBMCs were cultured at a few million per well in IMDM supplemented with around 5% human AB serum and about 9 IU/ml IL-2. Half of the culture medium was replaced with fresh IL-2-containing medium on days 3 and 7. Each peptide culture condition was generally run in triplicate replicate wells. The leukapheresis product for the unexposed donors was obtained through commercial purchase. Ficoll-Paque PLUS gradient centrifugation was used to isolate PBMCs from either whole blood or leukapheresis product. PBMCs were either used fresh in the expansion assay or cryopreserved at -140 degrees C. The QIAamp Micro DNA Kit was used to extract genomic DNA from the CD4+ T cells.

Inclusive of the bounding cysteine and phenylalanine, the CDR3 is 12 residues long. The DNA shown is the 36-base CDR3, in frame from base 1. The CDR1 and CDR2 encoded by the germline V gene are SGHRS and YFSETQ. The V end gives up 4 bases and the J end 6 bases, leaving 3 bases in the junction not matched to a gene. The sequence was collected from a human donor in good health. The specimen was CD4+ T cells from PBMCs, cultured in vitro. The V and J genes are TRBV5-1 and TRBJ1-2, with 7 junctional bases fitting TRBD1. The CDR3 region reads CASSRDRDGYTF. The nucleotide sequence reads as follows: TGCGCCAGCAGCCGGGACAGAGATGGCTACACCTTC.